The 19 T cell receptor beta chains reported below all come from one sample, sequenced in a study of blood T cell repertoires in COVID-19. Sequenced by immunoSEQ multiplex PCR; TCRdb stores in-frame clones only, minus some. This sample has 30,000 to 40,000 clones, with roughly 90% found just once. Sequencing used peripheral blood. All receptors come from a man aged 60 to 75 with active or convalescent COVID-19.

The chain joins TRBV28 to TRBJ2-7; 10 nucleotides line up with TRBD2. The germline V gene encodes CDR1 MDHEN and CDR2 SYDVKM. This CDR3 comprises 15 residues. V lost 0 bases and J lost 4; bases outside the gene matches: 3. DNA of the CDR3: TGTGCCAGCAGTTTATGGCTAGCGGGAGCGTACGAGCAGTACTTC. Protein product: CASSLWLAGAYEQYF.

The chain is built from TRBV4-1 and TRBJ2-3; 14 bases are a match to TRBD2. CDR1 is MGHRA and CDR2 is YSYEKL in the germline V gene. CDR3 length: 18 amino acids. V shed 4 bases and J 5 bases; nucleotides not matched to a gene: 11. This CDR3 reads CASSLRLAGGPGVDTQYF. DNA of the CDR3: TGCGCCAGCAGCCTCCGACTAGCGGGAGGGCCGGGGGTAGATACGCAGTATTTT.

The rearrangement uses TRBV2 and TRBJ1-5, with 7 positions matching TRBD1. From germline, CDR1 is SNHLY and CDR2 FYNNEI. The CDR3 length is 14 residues. The V gene end was trimmed by 6 bases and the J gene end by 2 bases; junction bases not matched to a gene: 4. The CDR3: CASRRTGGNQPQHF. CDR3 bases: TGTGCCAGCAGACGAACAGGGGGCAATCAGCCCCAGCATTTT.

This chain's CDR3 is CASSLARDYEQYF. The CDR3 nucleotides read TGTGCCAGCAGCTTAGCGCGGGACTACGAGCAGTACTTC. The chain is built from TRBV7-6 and TRBJ2-7; D possibly corresponds to TRBD2 (6 bases). The CDR3 sequence is 13 residues long. Between the trimmed V and J ends, which lost 0 bases and 3 bases, there was a span of 6 bases. Germline V gene data show CDR1 as SGHVS and CDR2 as FNYEAQ.

The genes are TRBV6-6 and TRBJ1-5; maybe TRBD1 (6 bases). Germline CDR1 and CDR2: MNHNY and SVGAGI (reference sequence). The CDR3 runs to 17 residues. V dropped 5 bases and J dropped 2 bases, with 19 bases sitting between them. The CDR3 loop is CASSPLYLGGRNQPQHF. The CDR3, as DNA: TGTGCCAGCAGTCCACTTTATCTTGGGGGCCGCAATCAGCCCCAGCATTTT.

The gene calls are TRBV28 and TRBJ2-7, with unresolved D. The V and J ends lost 5 bases and 2 bases respectively, with 10 bases between them. Germline lookup yields CDR1 MDHEN and CDR2 SYDVKM. The CDR3 extends over 13 amino acids. This CDR3 is CASSIDEAYEQYF. CDR3 DNA sequence: TGTGCCAGCAGTATCGACGAGGCCTACGAGCAGTACTTC.

This rearrangement joins TRBV5-8 to TRBJ2-1; D is possibly TRBD2 (7 bases). From germline, CDR1 is SGHTS and CDR2 YDEGEE. V lost 1 base and J 6 bases, leaving 14 bases between the germline ends. The CDR3 extends over 15 amino acids. Here the CDR3 reads CASSLRGGPGNEQFF. The CDR3 DNA is TGTGCCAGCAGCTTGAGGGGGGGCCCTGGCAATGAGCAGTTCTTC.

The chain combines TRBV2 with TRBJ2-1; D is unresolved. V dropped 7 bases and J dropped 3 bases, with 10 bases sitting between them. The CDR3 extends over 13 amino acids. CDR1 is SNHLY and CDR2 is FYNNEI in the germline V gene. The CDR3 reads CASNPTVYNEQFF. The CDR3 coding sequence is TGTGCCAGCAACCCCACGGTCTACAATGAGCAGTTCTTC.

The chain recombines TRBV10-3 with TRBJ2-1; D unclear. Trimming took 6 bases from V and 5 from J, leaving 5 bases between them. The CDR3 loop spans 11 amino acids. CDR1 and CDR2 (germline): ENHRY, SYGVKD. Here the CDR3 DNA reads TGTGCCATCAGGGCCGACAATGAGCAGTTCTTC. This translates into CAIRADNEQFF.

The chain recombines TRBV3-1 (or the pseudogene TRBV3-2) with TRBJ2-1; 12 nucleotides agree with TRBD1. Trimming took 0 bases from V and 6 from J; bases not matched to a gene: 3. Germline values: CDR1 LGHDT, CDR2 YNNKEL (reference sequence). The CDR3 runs to 16 residues. In nucleotides, the CDR3 is TGTGCCAGCAGCCAAGATCTGGGACAGGGGGCCAATGAGCAGTTCTTC. As protein: CASSQDLGQGANEQFF.

The chain has TRBV28 and TRBJ2-2, with D unresolved. The CDR3 runs 12 residues. Germline CDR1 MDHEN, CDR2 SYDVKM. With 5 bases removed from V and 1 base from J, the gap between germline ends came to 2 bases. The CDR3 DNA follows: TGTGCCAGCAGTCGGAACACCGGGGAGCTGTTTTTT. The encoded protein is CASSRNTGELFF.

The chain carries TRBV5-8 and TRBJ1-6, with D unclear. The CDR3 is 11 residues long. Trimming took off 2 bases at V and 13 bases at J, with 7 bases between the two ends. Per the germline V gene, CDR1 is SGHTS and CDR2 is YDEGEE. The CDR3: CASSFQAPLHF. DNA of the CDR3: TGTGCCAGCAGCTTCCAGGCGCCCCTCCACTTT.

This sequence joins TRBV7-6 and TRBJ2-5; 7 bases match TRBD2. The V segment lost 5 bases and the J segment 0 bases; nucleotides outside the gene matches: 6. The CDR3 sequence is 15 residues long. Germline CDR1 and CDR2: SGHVS and FNYEAQ. The CDR3 sequence: CASSLVGGYQETQYF. DNA for the CDR3: TGTGCCAGCAGCCTAGTGGGGGGGTACCAAGAGACCCAGTACTTC.

This sequence joins TRBV24-1 and TRBJ2-3, with D possibly matching TRBD2 (6 bases). V lost 3 bases and J lost 4, with 16 bases in between. The CDR3 is made up of 16 amino acids. CDR1 is KGHDR and CDR2 is SFDVKD in the germline V gene. The DNA of the CDR3 is TGTGCCACCAGTGATACCTCTGGTGGAGGGGCAGATACGCAGTATTTT. Its protein is CATSDTSGGGADTQYF.

The V gene is TRBV11-2, the J gene TRBJ2-7, with D perhaps TRBD1 (5 bases). The germline gives CDR1 SGHAT, CDR2 FQNNGV. The CDR3 has 14 amino acids. V was trimmed by 6 bases and J by 4 bases, leaving 16 bases between them. The CDR3 reads CASRSQAVGYEQYF. CDR3 coding DNA: TGTGCCAGCAGGTCACAGGCGGTAGGATACGAGCAGTACTTC. The full variable domain, with the rest looked up from reference TRBV11-2 and TRBJ2-7, is EAGVAQSPRYKIIEKRQSVAFWCNPISGHATLYWYQQILGQGPKLLIQFQNNGVVDDSQLPKDRFSAERLKGVDSTLKIQPAKLEDSAVYLCASRSQAVGYEQYFGPGTRLTVT.

The chain uses TRBV5-1 and TRBJ1-1; D not certain. Per germline, CDR1 SGHRS and CDR2 YFSETQ. The CDR3 spans 15 residues. The germline V and J ends were trimmed by 0 bases and 0 bases, with 9 bases remaining between them. For the CDR3, the DNA is TGCGCCAGCAGCTTGGATGGAGGGTTGAACACTGAAGCTTTCTTT. It encodes CASSLDGGLNTEAFF.

The chain employs TRBV18 and TRBJ2-7, with D maybe TRBD2 (6 bases). V lost 4 bases and J lost 0, with 10 bases in between. Per the germline V gene, CDR1 is KGHSH and CDR2 is LQKENI. The length of the CDR3 is 14 residues. CDR3 nucleotide sequence: TGTGCCAGCTCACATTCTAGCGACTCCTACGAGCAGTACTTC. Translation gives CASSHSSDSYEQYF.

This chain links TRBV19 with TRBJ1-4; D gene uncertain. Trimming left V 8 bases short and J 0 bases short, with 16 bases between. Germline V gene data show CDR1 as LNHDA and CDR2 as SQIVND (reference sequence). The CDR3 is 16 amino acids. The CDR3 loop is CASRRLPIATNEKLFF. The CDR3 DNA sequence: TGTGCCAGTCGTCGACTTCCAATTGCAACTAATGAAAAACTGTTTTTT.

The chain recombines TRBV4-3 with TRBJ2-1; 9 nucleotides match TRBD2. V trimming: 3 bases; J trimming: 9 bases; junction bases outside the gene matches: 9. Germline lookup yields CDR1 LGHNA and CDR2 YSLEER. The CDR3 runs 15 residues. The CDR3 loop reads CASSQLSGRVSEQFF. The CDR3 DNA sequence: TGCGCCAGCAGCCAGCTTAGCGGGAGAGTCAGTGAGCAGTTCTTC.